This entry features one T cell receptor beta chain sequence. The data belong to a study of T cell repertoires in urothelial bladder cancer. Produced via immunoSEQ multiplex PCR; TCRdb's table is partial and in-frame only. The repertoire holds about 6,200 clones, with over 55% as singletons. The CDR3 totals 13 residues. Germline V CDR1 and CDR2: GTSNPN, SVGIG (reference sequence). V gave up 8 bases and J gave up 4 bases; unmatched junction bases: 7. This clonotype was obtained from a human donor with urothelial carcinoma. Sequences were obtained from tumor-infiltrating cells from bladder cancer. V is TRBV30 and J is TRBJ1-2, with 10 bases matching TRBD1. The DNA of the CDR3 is TGTGCCAGGGTAGGGGACAGGGGCTATGGCTACACCTTC. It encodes CARVGDRGYGYTF.